These 4 T cell receptor beta chains originate from one sample sequenced in a study of cytomegalovirus exposure and HLA in healthy donors. This PCR relied on a set of 60 Vbeta primers and 13 Jbeta primers. Method: immunoSEQ multiplex PCR; TCRdb's copy keeps in-frame clones and lacks some. Of around 150,000 clones in the sample, over 70% were seen once. The sample was PBMCs. The receptors stem from a woman younger than 35 in good health and CMV-seronegative.

The V call is TRBV28, the J call TRBJ1-5; the D is unclear. The CDR3 spans 14 residues. The germline CDR1 and CDR2 sequences are MDHEN and SYDVKM. V shed 3 bases and J shed 2 bases, with 8 bases lying between them. The CDR3 DNA is TGTGCCAGCAGTTTGGTTGGAGGCAATCAGCCCCAGCATTTT. It is translated as CASSLVGGNQPQHF.

V usage is TRBV7-9 and J usage is TRBJ2-2; 7 nucleotides align to TRBD1. Germline V gene lookup returns CDR1 SEHNR and CDR2 FQNEAQ (reference sequence). The V segment lost 5 bases and the J segment 5 bases; nucleotides outside the gene matches: 8. CDR3 size: 15 residues. CDR3 sequence reads: CASSLRDRQTGELFF. In DNA, the CDR3 is TGTGCCAGCAGCCTCCGGGACAGACAGACCGGGGAGCTGTTTTTT.

This chain connects TRBV5-1 to TRBJ1-1; 10 bases line up with TRBD1. The ends lost 3 bases at V and 6 bases at J; junction bases unmatched: 2. This CDR3 spans 13 amino acids. Germline CDR1 reads SGHRS; CDR2 reads YFSETQ. The CDR3 DNA sequence: TGCGCCAGCAGCTATGGACAGGGGGCTGAAGCTTTCTTT. It codes for CASSYGQGAEAFF.

The rearrangement joins TRBV5-4 to TRBJ2-7, with D possibly being TRBD1 (5 bases). The germline V gene encodes CDR1 SGHNT and CDR2 YYREEE (reference sequence). With 1 base removed from V and 2 bases from J, the gap between germline ends came to 10 bases. The length of the CDR3 is 14 residues. The CDR3 DNA reads as TGTGCCAGCAGCTTGCGCCAGGGTACCTACGAGCAGTACTTC. Translating it yields CASSLRQGTYEQYF.